The clone carrying this TCR beta chain showed up just a few times. Its specificity is not known. This record comes from a study of beta chain features in type 1 diabetes. Overall study findings and caveats: Moderately but significantly shorter TCRB CDR3s were found in Type 1 diabetes patients in all four CD4+ subsets.

Investigators reverse transcribed all isolated RNA, so they sequenced expressed TCRB transcripts. The assay was immunoSEQ multiplex PCR, and TCRdb's table has in-frame clones only and misses some. The repertoire has fewer than 30,000 clones, less than 70% of them found once; the top ten carry about 1.5%. The germline gives CDR1 MDHEN, CDR2 SYDVKM. The CDR3 is 19 residues long. Trimming took 6 bases from V and 6 from J; bases not matched to a gene: 21. This clonotype was sampled from a woman between 18 and 29 years old with type 1 diabetes. The rearrangement uses TRBV28 and TRBJ2-1, with 9 bases matching TRBD1. Sequences were obtained from Tregs from blood. CDR3: CASSAQGQGNPWALNEQFF. The CDR3 nucleotides are TGTGCCAGCAGCGCCCAGGGACAGGGCAACCCCTGGGCCCTCAATGAGCAGTTCTTC. Drawing the rest from reference TRBV28 and TRBJ2-1, the complete variable domain is DVKVTQSSRYLVKRTGEKVFLECVQDMDHENMFWYRQDPGLGLRLIYFSYDVKMKEKGDIPEGYSVSREKKERFSLILESASTNQTSMYLCASSAQGQGNPWALNEQFFGPGTRLTVL.